This TCR beta chain is from a study of regulatory T cells in long-lasting Graves disease. Findings and limits, study-wide: Persistent patients had more shared public clonotypes (about 2,800) than new patients (966). TRBV28, TRBJ1-2 and TRBJ2-5 emerged as the favored segments in persistent disease.

Both iRepertoire HTBI primers and Arm-PCR of CDR3 regions were used to build the TCR beta libraries. MiXCR, applied by TCRdb to the multiplex PCR reads, yields one record per CDR3 protein. This sample carries 600,000 to 650,000 distinct CDR3 sequences, roughly 15% of them seen once, and the ten largest clones take 18%. At least ten counts were recorded for this clonotype. Its antigen remains unknown. Time point: newly diagnosed GD, antithyroid drugs for less than 3 months. RNA extracted from PBMCs served as the sequencing template. This CDR3 is 15 amino acids long. Trimming removed 2 bases at V and 7 bases at J, with 15 bases between. These data were also filed under a second study, of T cells in Graves' hyperthyroidism and ophthalmopathy. That paper adds: Stable hyperthyroidism: no ophthalmopathy progression over 18 months of follow-up. A set of HTBI primers served as the primers for a first-round RT-PCR of the TCR CDR3.

The sequence was collected from a woman aged 25 to 39 with Graves disease. The sequencing used peripheral blood mononuclear cells (PBMCs), collected at new diagnosis, from a patient treated with antithyroid drugs. The chain is built from TRBV12-3 or TRBV12-4 and TRBJ1-5; tentative D call: TRBD1 (6 bases). The CDR3 protein is CASSLFGGWWQPQHF. The CDR3 bases are TGTGCCAGCAGTTTATTTGGGGGCTGGTGGCAGCCCCAGCATTTT.